The following is a T cell receptor (beta chain) sequence with its context. This entry comes from a study of blood T cell repertoires in COVID-19. About the study: COVID-19 samples, acute and convalescent, were from the United States, Italy and Spain.

V lost 5 bases, J lost 3 bases, and 13 bases stayed unmatched. Per the germline V gene, CDR1 is MNHEY and CDR2 is SMNVEV (reference sequence). This CDR3 is built from 16 residues. Clones were read by immunoSEQ multiplex PCR, and TCRdb kept only the in-frame ones, dropping some. Of hundreds of thousands of clones listed, roughly 92% were seen once; the top ten hold 0.75% to 1%. This TCR was sampled from a man aged 55 to 70 with COVID-19, enrolled during active disease. This chain joins TRBV27 and TRBJ2-7; the match to TRBD1 covers 7 bases. The source material was peripheral blood. The CDR3 is CASSAPGLQGYYEQYF. The CDR3 DNA reads TGTGCCAGCAGTGCCCCGGGATTACAGGGGTACTACGAGCAGTACTTC.